The clone carrying this T cell receptor (beta chain) has more than one count but fewer than ten. What it binds is unknown. V lost 3 bases to trimming and J lost 7 bases; unmatched junction nucleotides: 6. The CDR3 contains 15 residues. The V gene's germline CDR1 is MRHNA and CDR2 SNTAGT. These data originate in a study of somatic mutations in cytotoxic T cells in rheumatoid arthritis. Whole-study findings and limits: Rising age went with increasing CD8+ clonality in rheumatoid arthritis patients; healthy controls showed no such increase. In rheumatoid arthritis patients, the slight underrepresentation of TRBV07 was not adjusted for multiple comparisons.

Method: immunoSEQ multiplex PCR; TCRdb's copy keeps in-frame clones and lacks some. The repertoire holds some 14,000 clones, with roughly 75% as singletons. Source material: CD8+ T cells sorted from blood. The source is an adult with rheumatoid arthritis. The rearrangement joins TRBV6-4 to TRBJ2-1; 10 nucleotides match TRBD2. The CDR3 nucleotides read TGTGCCAGCAGTGAAAGGCCAGCGGGAGGGAATGAGCAGTTCTTC. Translating gives CASSERPAGGNEQFF.